This T cell receptor beta chain was captured by sequencing in a study of PD-1 blockade in classical Hodgkin lymphoma. Regarding the study as a whole: After ASCT, patients who started nivolumab under 1 year later were excluded.

The CDR3 contains 14 residues. The V gene lost 10 bases and the J gene lost 5 bases, with 20 bases spanning the gap. Germline V gives CDR1 SGHTS, CDR2 YDEGEE. Concerning this clone: The antigen is undetermined.

Every patient had relapsed following autologous stem cell transplantation, and cohorts differed in brentuximab vedotin exposure. Produced via immunoSEQ multiplex PCR; TCRdb's table is partial and in-frame only. The sample has just under 30,000 clones, 70% to 85% seen once; the top ten hold around 3.7%. The chain carries TRBV5-8 and TRBJ2-3; D may be TRBD2 (5 bases). The sequencing used peripheral blood mononuclear cells (PBMCs), collected before the second cycle of nivolumab. The clonotype originates from a human donor with classical Hodgkin lymphoma. CDR3 sequence: CAGGAGLILDTQYF. DNA of the CDR3: TGTGCCGGAGGCGCGGGTCTCATCTTAGATACGCAGTATTTT.